The rows below give T cell receptor beta chains drawn from one sample of a study of T cells in Graves' hyperthyroidism and ophthalmopathy. Via MiXCR, TCRdb re-called the multiplex PCR reads, giving one row per CDR3 protein. The top ten hold less than 15% of the sample, which has 390,000 or so distinct CDR3 sequences, roughly 14% seen once. The specimen was blood. The receptor source for this set is a man younger than 35 with Graves' ophthalmopathy. Both conserved end residues are part of each CDR3. The order of the fields is D gene, clone size, J gene, V gene, CDR3 protein, CDR3 DNA. D genes are given only for firm matches. Not all rows give a size; the values are once, few, many and, for expanded clones, a class.

>TRBD1|many|TRBJ2-5|TRBV24-1
CATSDFRTGLQETQYF
TGTGCCACCAGTGATTTCAGGACAGGGCTCCAAGAGACCCAGTACTTC
>.|many|TRBJ1-5|TRBV27
CASTFSGLDALNQPQHF
TGTGCCAGCACGTTCTCCGGTTTAGATGCCCTCAATCAGCCCCAGCATTTT
>.|many|TRBJ2-3|TRBV14
CASSNWGVTDTQYF
TGTGCCAGCAGCAACTGGGGCGTGACGGATACGCAGTATTTT
>.|many|TRBJ2-7|TRBV11-1
CASSLADWRGYEQYF
TGTGCCAGCAGCTTAGCGGACTGGCGGGGCTACGAGCAGTACTTC
>TRBD2|few|TRBJ2-7|TRBV20-1
CSAPVLAGGSIPYEQYF
TGCAGTGCCCCGGTACTAGCGGGAGGGTCCATCCCCTACGAGCAGTACTTC
>.|few|TRBJ2-7|TRBV9
CASSVGDKASRTEQYF
TGTGCCAGCAGCGTAGGGGACAAGGCCTCAAGGACCGAGCAGTACTTC
>TRBD1|.|TRBJ1-4|TRBV4-2
CASSQDSPGQGNEKLFF
TGTGCCAGCAGCCAAGATTCACCGGGACAGGGGAATGAAAAACTGTTTTTT
>.|many|TRBJ2-3|TRBV3-1
CASPRRGKWDTDTQYF
TGTGCCAGCCCACGGCGCGGGAAGTGGGACACAGATACGCAGTATTTT
>.|few|TRBJ2-2|TRBV5-1
CASSLVDGTGELFF
TGCGCCAGCAGCTTGGTGGACGGCACCGGGGAGCTGTTTTTT
>.|many|TRBJ2-7|TRBV7-8
CASSLEARTYEQYF
TGTGCCAGCAGCTTAGAGGCCCGAACCTACGAGCAGTACTTC
>TRBD2|.|TRBJ2-5|TRBV5-1
CASSLRTSGGYTEETQYF
TGCGCCAGCAGCCTAAGGACTAGCGGGGGCTACACGGAAGAGACCCAGTACTTC
>TRBD1|few|TRBJ2-5|TRBV11-2
CASRDRALQETQYF
TGTGCCAGCCGCGACAGGGCCCTCCAAGAGACCCAGTACTTC
>.|many|TRBJ1-1|TRBV6-1
CASSAVGTRGAFF
TGTGCCAGCAGTGCGGTGGGGACACGTGGTGCTTTCTTT
>.|few|TRBJ1-1|TRBV4-1
CASRFGAEAEAFF
TGCGCCAGCAGATTCGGGGCTGAGGCTGAAGCTTTCTTT
>.|many|TRBJ1-2|TRBV12-3/TRBV12-4
CASSSPRGGNYGYTF
TGTGCCAGCAGTTCCCCCAGGGGAGGAAACTATGGCTACACCTTC
>.|many|TRBJ1-1|TRBV6-5
CASSYSLIVKNTEAFF
TGTGCCAGCAGTTACTCGTTAATCGTGAAGAACACTGAAGCTTTCTTT
>.|few|TRBJ2-2|TRBV7-7
CASSPRDPGELFF
TGTGCTAGCAGCCCGCGGGACCCCGGGGAGCTGTTTTTT
>TRBD1|few|TRBJ1-4|TRBV13
CASSPSTGAGATNEKLFF
TGTGCCAGCAGCCCGAGCACAGGGGCGGGTGCAACTAATGAAAAACTGTTTTTT
>.|.|TRBJ2-7|TRBV3-1
CASSQAIVGVQEGEQYF
TGTGCCAGCAGCCAAGCCATAGTTGGGGTCCAGGAAGGCGAGCAGTACTTC
>.|many|TRBJ2-2|TRBV5-1
CASSLGGNTGELFF
TGCGCCAGCAGTCTCGGGGGTAACACCGGGGAGCTGTTTTTT
>.|many|TRBJ2-3|TRBV20-1
CSARAPWGLLDTQYF
TGCAGTGCTAGAGCCCCCTGGGGGTTATTGGATACGCAGTATTTT
>TRBD1|many|TRBJ2-7|TRBV3-1
CASSPSRGSGEQYF
TGTGCCAGCAGCCCTTCCAGGGGGAGTGGCGAGCAGTACTTC
>TRBD1|.|TRBJ1-5|TRBV12-5
CASGSGQTYSDQPQHF
TGTGCTAGTGGTTCGGGACAGACTTATAGCGATCAGCCCCAGCATTTT
>TRBD1|.|TRBJ2-1|TRBV24-1
CATSVTGQGINEQFF
TGTGCCACCAGTGTCACGGGACAGGGGATCAATGAGCAGTTCTTC
>.|many|TRBJ2-3|TRBV5-1
CASSLGDVFLGDTQYF
TGCGCCAGCAGCTTGGGGGACGTCTTTTTAGGGGATACGCAGTATTTT
>TRBD2|.|TRBJ2-3|TRBV18
CASSPKGLAGGTDTQYF
TGTGCCAGCTCACCGAAGGGACTAGCAGGAGGCACAGATACGCAGTATTTT
>.|.|TRBJ1-2|TRBV29-1
CSVEGGYGYTF
TGCAGCGTTGAGGGGGGGTATGGCTACACCTTC
>.|many|TRBJ2-4|TRBV7-2
CASSLAGIQYF
TGTGCCAGCAGCTTAGCTGGCATTCAGTACTTC
>.|many|TRBJ1-1|TRBV6-1
CASSEDQPGRLNTEAFF
TGTGCCAGCAGTGAAGATCAACCGGGACGCTTGAACACTGAAGCTTTCTTT
>TRBD2|.|TRBJ2-3|TRBV9
CASSGRLAGLTDTQYF
TGTGCCAGCAGCGGTCGACTAGCGGGGCTCACAGATACGCAGTATTTT
>.|many|TRBJ1-3|TRBV5-1
CASRSATGTDTIYF
TGCGCCAGCCGATCGGCCACAGGGACGGACACCATATATTTT